These 20 T cell receptor beta chains were all obtained from the same sample, sequenced in a study of blood T cell repertoires in COVID-19. Profiled with immunoSEQ multiplex PCR; TCRdb holds only in-frame clones, not every one. Among about 310,000 clones listed, almost 90% were seen once. The sample was PBMCs or T cells enriched from blood (not recorded which). The receptors originated from a woman aged 18-29 years with acute COVID-19.

This chain connects TRBV5-1 to TRBJ2-7, with 9 bases matching TRBD1. CDR1 is SGHRS and CDR2 is YFSETQ in the germline V gene. V was clipped by 0 bases and J by 0 bases; unmatched bases: 4. CDR3 length: 16 residues. CDR3 DNA sequence: TGCGCCAGCAGCTTGGGGGACAGGGTAGGCTCCTACGAGCAGTACTTC. Protein product: CASSLGDRVGSYEQYF.

This clone showed up just once. The chain uses TRBV27 and TRBJ2-1; TRBD2 agrees at 12 bases. Trimming took 4 bases from V and 4 from J; bases not matched to a gene: 8. The CDR3 runs 17 residues. Germline V gene sequence: CDR1 MNHEY, CDR2 SMNVEV (reference sequence). The CDR3, as DNA: TGTGCCAGCAGTTCTCCCCCGGGACTAGCGGGTTACAATGAGCAGTTCTTC. This gives the protein CASSSPPGLAGYNEQFF.

Only a few counts were recorded for this clone. The V call is TRBV7-3, the J call TRBJ2-1; TRBD2 matches at 10 bases. Trimming at V came to 5 bases and at J to 5 bases, leaving 21 bases not matched to a gene. The V gene's germline CDR1 is SGHTA and CDR2 FQGTGA. The CDR3 spans 20 residues. The DNA of the CDR3 is TGTGCCAGCAGCCCCCGCAGGGGCGGTTTACGGACTAGCGGCCACAATGAGCAGTTCTTC. This encodes CASSPRRGGLRTSGHNEQFF.

This sequence joins TRBV6-5 and TRBJ1-3; no reliable D call. Trimming shortened V by 7 bases and J by 3 bases, and 10 bases separated the two germline ends. The CDR3 contains 13 residues. Germline V gene sequence: CDR1 MNHEY, CDR2 SVGAGI. The CDR3 nucleotides are TGTGCCAGCACCGCGACTCTTGGAAACACCATATATTTT. Amino acid sequence: CASTATLGNTIYF.

The chain uses TRBV28 and TRBJ1-1, with 7 nucleotides matching TRBD1. V lost 5 bases and J lost 5; bases outside the gene matches: 14. This CDR3 spans 16 amino acids. Germline V gives CDR1 MDHEN, CDR2 SYDVKM. CDR3 in amino acids: CASSESRGTEFTEAFF. CDR3 in DNA: TGTGCCAGCAGTGAATCCCGGGGGACAGAGTTTACTGAAGCTTTCTTT. The full variable domain, in which reference TRBV28 and TRBJ1-1 provide the parts outside the CDR3, is DVKVTQSSRYLVKRTGEKVFLECVQDMDHENMFWYRQDPGLGLRLIYFSYDVKMKEKGDIPEGYSVSREKKERFSLILESASTNQTSMYLCASSESRGTEFTEAFFGQGTRLTVV.

This clone was counted once. The rearrangement joins TRBV2 to TRBJ1-1, with TRBD1 as a possible D gene (5 bases). Trimming removed 6 bases at V and 0 bases at J, with 8 bases between. Germline values: CDR1 SNHLY, CDR2 FYNNEI. CDR3 length equals 13 residues. The chain's CDR3 is CASRDTLNTEAFF. The CDR3 DNA reads TGTGCCAGCAGGGACACATTGAACACTGAAGCTTTCTTT.

This clone was seen a handful of times. CDR3 DNA: TGTGCCAGCAGTTTTCTAGGGACTAGCGGGTCGTACAATGAGCAGTTCTTC. This translates into CASSFLGTSGSYNEQFF. The chain joins TRBV28 to TRBJ2-1; 12 bases fit TRBD2. The CDR3 totals 17 residues. V gave up 3 bases and J gave up 4 bases; unmatched junction bases: 7. Germline V CDR1 and CDR2: MDHEN, SYDVKM.

This clone showed up just once. The genes are TRBV28 and TRBJ1-2; D is possibly TRBD1 (5 bases). Trimming took 3 bases from V and 5 from J, leaving 13 bases between them. This CDR3 has 14 amino acids. CDR1 and CDR2 (germline): MDHEN, SYDVKM. The CDR3 sequence is CASSFLQASYGYTF. CDR3 sequence (DNA): TGTGCCAGCAGTTTTCTACAGGCCAGTTATGGCTACACCTTC.

The genes are TRBV7-9 and TRBJ1-2, with 7 nucleotides matching TRBD1. Per germline, CDR1 SEHNR and CDR2 FQNEAQ (reference sequence). The CDR3 is made up of 13 amino acids. Germline trimming cut 5 bases from V and 8 bases from J; bases unmatched to any gene: 8. Here the CDR3 DNA reads TGTGCCAGCAGCATGACAGGGTTGTGGGGCTACACCTTC. Its translation is CASSMTGLWGYTF.

The V gene is TRBV7-9, the J gene TRBJ1-6; D unresolved. Germline V lookup: CDR1 SEHNR, CDR2 FQNEAQ (reference sequence). The V and J ends lost 3 bases and 7 bases respectively, with 10 bases between them. The CDR3 has 14 residues. The CDR3 loop is CASSFVSLNSPLHF. CDR3 nucleotides: TGTGCCAGCAGCTTTGTGTCCCTAAATTCACCCCTCCACTTT.

This clone was observed once. Other DNA sequences within the sample encode an identical CDR3. The CDR3 loop is CASSVTGTGGEQFF. CDR3 nucleotide sequence: TGTGCCAGCAGCGTCACCGGGACAGGGGGCGAGCAGTTCTTC. The chain has TRBV9 and TRBJ2-1, with 12 bases that match TRBD1. The germline V gene encodes CDR1 SGDLS and CDR2 YYNGEE. V lost 2 bases, J lost 10 bases, and 4 bases stayed unmatched. CDR3 length equals 14 residues.

CDR3 sequence (DNA): TGTGCCACCAGTTTGGGACAGGATGTGACAGATACGCAGTATTTT. Its protein is CATSLGQDVTDTQYF. The chain uses TRBV24-1 and TRBJ2-3; 8 nucleotides match TRBD1. V was clipped by 6 bases and J by 3 bases; unmatched bases: 7. CDR1 and CDR2 from the germline V gene are KGHDR and SFDVKD. The CDR3 spans 15 residues.

The chain links TRBV27 to TRBJ2-7, with TRBD2 matching over 9 bases. The V segment lost 3 bases and the J segment 6 bases; nucleotides outside the gene matches: 9. Per the germline V gene, CDR1 is MNHEY and CDR2 is SMNVEV (reference sequence). This CDR3 has 15 residues. The CDR3 DNA reads as TGTGCCAGCAGTTTCCGAGGGGGGACTAGCTCCGAGCAGTACTTC. Amino acids: CASSFRGGTSSEQYF.

The chain combines TRBV9 with TRBJ2-3; no firm D call. V shed 4 bases and J shed 2 bases, with 11 bases lying between them. Germline V gene lookup returns CDR1 SGDLS and CDR2 YYNGEE. This CDR3 is 14 amino acids long. In nucleotides, the CDR3 is TGTGCCAGCAGCCCCCCCCGCTACACAGATACGCAGTATTTT. This translates into CASSPPRYTDTQYF.

The table lists this clone with a count of one. The chain is built from TRBV11-3 and TRBJ2-7; D is uncertain. CDR1 is SGHNT and CDR2 is YENEEA in the germline V gene. This CDR3 comprises 14 residues. Trimming pared 1 base from V and 3 bases from J, leaving 10 bases between. The CDR3 spells CASSLGVIGYEQYF. In DNA, the CDR3 is TGTGCCAGCAGCTTAGGAGTAATTGGCTACGAGCAGTACTTC.

The chain carries TRBV2 and TRBJ2-5; 7 bases are a match to TRBD2. Losses at the gene ends were 6 bases for V and 4 bases for J; bases not matched to a gene: 2. Germline CDR1 is SNHLY and CDR2 is FYNNEI. The CDR3 runs to 12 residues. The CDR3 DNA reads as TGTGCCAGCAGGGCTAGCGGAGAGACCCAGTACTTC. This encodes CASRASGETQYF.

This clone was detected only once. The chain combines TRBV7-3 with TRBJ2-1; 9 nucleotides line up with TRBD1. There are 14 residues in the CDR3. Losses at the gene ends were 4 bases for V and 9 bases for J; bases not matched to a gene: 7. Germline V gene sequence: CDR1 SGHTA, CDR2 FQGTGA. The CDR3 reads CASSSGQGRGEQFF. The CDR3 nucleotides are TGTGCCAGCAGCTCTGGACAGGGGCGCGGTGAGCAGTTCTTC.

The chain joins TRBV7-9 to TRBJ1-2; no clear D gene. V was shortened by 5 bases and J by 5 bases, with 6 bases between the two germline ends. Germline values: CDR1 SEHNR, CDR2 FQNEAQ (reference sequence). The CDR3 covers 11 residues. Here the CDR3 DNA reads TGTGCCAGCAGCAGAGAGTATGGCTACACCTTC. It specifies CASSREYGYTF.

This chain joins TRBV7-3 and TRBJ1-3; 11 nucleotides align to TRBD1. CDR3 length: 15 amino acids. Germline CDR1 is SGHTA and CDR2 is FQGTGA. Trimming removed 5 bases from V and 7 bases from J; junction bases left unmatched: 7. The CDR3 sequence: CASSPTGTGGNTIYF. CDR3 DNA sequence: TGTGCCAGCAGCCCCACCGGGACAGGGGGGAACACCATATATTTT.

The CDR3 DNA is TGCGCCAGCAGCTCCGGGACAGGCACAGATACGCAGTATTTT. Protein product: CASSSGTGTDTQYF. The chain uses TRBV10-1 and TRBJ2-3; 7 nucleotides line up with TRBD1. The CDR3 consists of 14 residues. J was trimmed by 1 base and V by 6 bases; bases with no gene match: 4. CDR1 WNHNN and CDR2 SYGVQD come from the germline V gene (reference sequence).